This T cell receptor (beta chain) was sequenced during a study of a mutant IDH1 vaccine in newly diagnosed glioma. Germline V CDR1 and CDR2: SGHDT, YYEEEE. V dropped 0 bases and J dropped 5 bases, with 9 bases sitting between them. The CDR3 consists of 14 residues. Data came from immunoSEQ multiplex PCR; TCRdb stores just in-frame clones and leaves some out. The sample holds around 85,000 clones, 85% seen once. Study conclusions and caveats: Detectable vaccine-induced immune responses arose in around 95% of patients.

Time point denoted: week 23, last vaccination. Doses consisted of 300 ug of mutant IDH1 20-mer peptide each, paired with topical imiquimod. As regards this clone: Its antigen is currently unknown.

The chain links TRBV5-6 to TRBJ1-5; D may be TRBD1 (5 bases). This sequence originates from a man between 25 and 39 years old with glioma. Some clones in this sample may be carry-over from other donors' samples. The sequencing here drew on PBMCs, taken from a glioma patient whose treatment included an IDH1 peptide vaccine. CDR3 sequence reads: CASSLAGGDQPQHF. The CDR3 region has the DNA TGTGCCAGCAGCTTGGCAGGAGGGGATCAGCCCCAGCATTTT.